This entry is about one T cell receptor (beta chain). Its antigen is unidentified. This sample is drawn from a study of cytomegalovirus exposure and HLA in healthy donors. Study context: The Caucasian-associated ancestry cluster held around 81% of approximately 400 genotyped donors. Study-wide findings and caveats: In an earlier analysis, in roughly 580 donors, most V segments appeared productive either ~90% or ~30% of the time. The later analysis indicated that the majority of CMV-associated TCR beta chains appeared HLA-restricted.

Vbeta (60) and Jbeta (13) primers were used in the PCR. The protocol was immunoSEQ multiplex PCR, while the TCRdb copy is restricted to in-frame clones and leaves out a portion. The sample records tens of thousands of clones, just over 65% being singletons. Germline V gene sequence: CDR1 SGHDT, CDR2 YYEEEE. The CDR3 length is 14 residues. V was trimmed by 0 bases and J by 2 bases, leaving 9 bases between them. The sample consisted of PBMCs. The receptor was derived from a man aged 25-45 years in good health and CMV-seronegative. The rearrangement links TRBV5-6 to TRBJ2-7, with no clear D. CDR3 DNA: TGTGCCAGCAGCTTGGGACGGCGGACCTACGAGCAGTACTTC. Protein product: CASSLGRRTYEQYF.